Given below is one T cell receptor (beta chain) in context. This clonotype was seen ten or more times. Its antigen target is currently unknown. Base qualities are not provided; no much larger clone lies one nucleotide away. Read against the paper, the sample's treatment or condition label means: in vitro stimulation with specific CMV peptide epitopes to enrich CMV-specific T cells. CDR1 SGHTA and CDR2 FQGNSA are derived from the germline V gene. Including cysteine and phenylalanine, the CDR3 has 14 amino acids. The sequence is cut down to CDR3 DNA, 42 bases in frame from base 1. V is cut back by 6 bases and J by 7 bases, with 7 bases in the junction unmatched. The sample originates from a study of T cell repertoires in cytomegalovirus infection (dated by TCRdb to the late 2010s). Some background on the complete study: Peptide stimulations targeted recently identified HLA-C-restricted CMV epitopes, whose presentation resists viral immunomodulation, together with well-studied HLA-B-restricted epitopes. Because public TCR beta signatures pointed to carriage of CMV infection together with the matching HLA type, the HLA type of each donor mattered for the analysis.

The sample was run on an Illumina HiSeq 1500. TCRdb redid the processing of the public reads, applying fastp at Q25 and MiXCR, and retained in-frame beta chains. When rows share a CDR3 protein, they turn into one entry using the most common DNA and genes. The sample includes about 700,000 distinct CDR3 sequences, with around 31% observed a single time. The top ten clonotypes cover 15% to 20% of the sample. General findings and caveats noted by the study authors: Carriers of CMV infection plus the relevant HLA type were discriminated by the cumulative frequency of public TCR beta family members in the study cohort and in an independent approximately 400-donor cohort. The ex vivo response was dominated by HLA-C-restricted CMV-specific TCR beta clonotypes, which also provided the single most frequent clonotype in two of eight donors.

Here the chain combines TRBV7-2 and TRBJ2-1; 9 bases in between match TRBD2. The receptor's source is a human donor in good health (CMV status not recorded). Some clones in this sample may be carry-over from other donors' samples. The material sequenced was cultured PBMCs, taken from culture after CMV antigen stimulation. The DNA sequence reads TGTGCCAGCAGGCGGGAGGGTGGACAAAATGAGCAGTTCTTC. This is translated as CASRREGGQNEQFF.